The sequence of this TCR beta chain was determined in a study of STAT5B mutations in CD4+ large granular lymphocyte leukemia. Overall study results and limits: Top patient clones used TRBV06 genes more often: 8/27 versus 2/35 in controls. Data were not HLA-matched across samples. CD4-sorted patient repertoires seemed more clonal than healthy CD4+ repertoires.

With regard to this clone: Its antigen is as yet unknown.

This was a survey-level run. Clones were sequenced by immunoSEQ multiplex PCR, and TCRdb holds only the in-frame ones, with some missing. The sample yields around 30,000 clones, roughly 77% seen once. J was trimmed by 1 base and V by 3 bases; bases with no gene match: 1. The CDR3 runs to 15 residues. From germline, CDR1 is KGHSH and CDR2 LQKENI. The sample taken for sequencing was CD4+ T cells from blood buffy coats. V usage is TRBV18 and J usage is TRBJ1-3; 9 nucleotides match TRBD1. This clonotype was obtained from a human donor in good health. The CDR3 sequence: CASSPDRGSGNTIYF. The CDR3 DNA reads TGTGCCAGCTCACCGGACAGGGGTTCTGGAAACACCATATATTTT.